Below are 12 T cell receptor beta chains sequenced from a single sample in a study of vaccination effects on CD4 cells after COVID-19. Under the ViraFEST assay, PBMC were stimulated with viral peptide pools so that antigen-specific CD4+ T cells expanded. Sequencing was performed afterwards. Following culture for approximately ten days, CD4+ T cells were isolated. Participants completed two doses of the BNT162b2 or mRNA-1273 vaccine. Their target antigens are unknown. The protocol was immunoSEQ multiplex PCR, while the TCRdb copy is restricted to in-frame clones and leaves out a portion. This table holds some 30,000 clones, 55% to 70% found once. The sample in question was CD4+ T cells from PBMCs cultured with SARS-CoV-2 spike peptides, obtained after COVID-19 vaccination. These receptors all come from a human donor who received a COVID-19 vaccine.

This chain uses TRBV2 with TRBJ2-1, with TRBD1 matching 8 bases. This CDR3 has 15 amino acids. The germline V gene has CDR1 SNHLY and CDR2 FYNNEI. Losses at the gene ends were 4 bases for V and 2 bases for J; bases not matched to a gene: 4. Here the CDR3 reads CASSGRTGPYNEQFF. The CDR3 DNA sequence: TGTGCCAGCAGTGGAAGGACAGGGCCCTACAATGAGCAGTTCTTC.

The chain combines TRBV5-6 with TRBJ1-1, with no clear D. Germline CDR1 and CDR2: SGHDT and YYEEEE. V dropped 1 base and J dropped 2 bases, with 0 bases sitting between them. The CDR3 has 11 amino acids. The CDR3 DNA sequence: TGTGCCAGCAGCTTGAACACTGAAGCTTTCTTT. It translates to CASSLNTEAFF.

The V gene is TRBV3-1 (or the pseudogene TRBV3-2), the J gene TRBJ1-1; D unresolved. The ends were cut back, 2 bases at V and 1 base at J, with 8 bases in the middle. This CDR3 is 14 amino acids long. Germline V CDR1 and CDR2: LGHDT, YNNKEL (reference sequence). CDR3 sequence: CASSQSDPNTEAFF. DNA for the CDR3: TGTGCCAGCAGCCAATCGGATCCGAACACTGAAGCTTTCTTT.

V gene TRBV3-1 (or the pseudogene TRBV3-2) combines with J gene TRBJ1-4; 10 nucleotides line up with TRBD1. Looked up from germline, CDR1 is LGHDT and CDR2 is YNNKEL (reference sequence). This CDR3 spans 14 amino acids. Trimming cost V 4 bases and J 13 bases; bases outside gene matches: 9. As DNA, the CDR3 is TGTGCCAGCAGCCCCGGACAGGGGGGTTTTGTACTGTTTTTT. It codes for CASSPGQGGFVLFF.

The V and J genes are TRBV19 and TRBJ1-2; 11 positions match TRBD1. This CDR3 is built from 18 residues. In germline, CDR1 is LNHDA, CDR2 SQIVND (reference sequence). The trim removed 4 bases at V and 0 bases at J, leaving 10 bases unmatched. CDR3 protein: CASSTAGTGGLANYGYTF. The CDR3 bases are TGTGCCAGTAGTACCGCCGGGACAGGGGGTTTAGCTAACTATGGCTACACCTTC.

The genes are TRBV21-1 and TRBJ1-3. TRBV21-1 is annotated as a pseudogene. The CDR3 contains 14 residues. The CDR3 protein is CASSKVRYRNTIYF. The CDR3 DNA reads as TGTGCCAGCAGCAAAGTGCGTTACCGAAACACCATATATTTT.

The V call is TRBV19, the J call TRBJ2-7; TRBD1 is a possible D gene (5 bases). Looked up from germline, CDR1 is LNHDA and CDR2 is SQIVND (reference sequence). CDR3 length: 13 residues. Trimming cost V 3 bases and J 5 bases, with 11 bases left between them. DNA for the CDR3: TGTGCCAGTAGTATGCGGCAGGGCCACGAGCAGTACTTC. Translated, it gives CASSMRQGHEQYF.

This chain uses TRBV27 with TRBJ2-5; no clear D. Germline V gives CDR1 MNHEY, CDR2 SMNVEV (reference sequence). V lost 6 bases and J lost 2, with 16 bases in between. The CDR3 has 15 residues. CDR3 residues: CASRSGLGRQETQYF. DNA for the CDR3: TGTGCCAGCAGATCCGGGCTAGGGCGTCAAGAGACCCAGTACTTC.

The chain couples TRBV7-8 to TRBJ1-6; TRBD1 matches 8 bases. J was trimmed by 5 bases and V by 5 bases; bases with no gene match: 8. CDR1 is SGHVS and CDR2 is FQNEAQ in the germline V gene. This CDR3 comprises 16 residues. The CDR3 DNA reads as TGTGCCAGCAGCCCCTACGGACAGGGAAATAATTCACCCCTCCACTTT. Translation gives CASSPYGQGNNSPLHF. Full variable domain (missing parts from reference TRBV7-8 and TRBJ1-6): GAGVSQSPRYKVAKRGQDVALRCDPISGHVSLFWYQQALGQGPEFLTYFQNEAQLDKSGLPSDRFFAERPEGSVSTLKIQRTQQEDSAVYLCASSPYGQGNNSPLHFGNGTRLTVT.

V gene TRBV7-9 combines with J gene TRBJ2-2, with D possibly matching TRBD1 (6 bases). Germline V lookup: CDR1 SEHNR, CDR2 FQNEAQ (reference sequence). This CDR3 has 16 residues. Trimming took off 2 bases at V and 7 bases at J, with 17 bases between the two ends. The CDR3 bases are TGTGCCAGCAGCTTAACCACAGGGATCTCGAGCGGGGAGCTGTTTTTT. This sequence encodes CASSLTTGISSGELFF.

This chain connects TRBV9 to TRBJ1-2; a weak D match, TRBD1 (5 bases). Per germline, CDR1 SGDLS and CDR2 YYNGEE. V was pared by 0 bases and J by 7 bases, with 7 bases between. CDR3 size: 12 residues. CDR3 protein: CASSVVGAGYTF. DNA of the CDR3: TGTGCCAGCAGCGTAGTAGGGGCTGGCTACACCTTC.

This chain links TRBV3-1 (or the pseudogene TRBV3-2) with TRBJ1-5; D unclear. Looked up from germline, CDR1 is LGHDT and CDR2 is YNNKEL (reference sequence). This CDR3 has 15 amino acids. V lost 0 bases and J 6 bases, leaving 12 bases between the germline ends. The CDR3 loop reads CASSQDGHASQPQHF. CDR3 nucleotides: TGTGCCAGCAGCCAAGACGGGCACGCCAGTCAGCCCCAGCATTTT.